The present entry profiles one T cell receptor beta chain with its context. The sample comes from a study of stem cell transplantation in POMP-related autoinflammatory disease. The data were produced by immunoSEQ multiplex PCR, yet TCRdb's version contains in-frame clones alone and is incomplete. The table has around 32,000 clones, approximately 86% seen once; the top ten hold around 0.72%. Germline CDR1 and CDR2: SGHTA and FQGTGA. V was shortened by 6 bases and J by 7 bases, with 13 bases between the two germline ends. The CDR3 has 13 residues. This clonotype originated in a human donor with POMP-related autoinflammation and immune dysregulation (PRAID). The sample here was CD4+ T cells from PBMCs, taken before stem cell transplantation. The rearrangement joins TRBV7-3 to TRBJ2-1; D gene uncertain. This chain's CDR3 is CASRSLERNEQFF. CDR3 coding DNA: TGTGCCAGCAGAAGCTTAGAACGGAATGAGCAGTTCTTC. The whole variable domain, remainder taken from reference TRBV7-3 and TRBJ2-1, is GAGVSQTPSNKVTEKGKYVELRCDPISGHTALYWYRQSLGQGPEFLIYFQGTGAADDSGLPNDRFFAVRPEGSVSTLKIQRTERGDSAVYLCASRSLERNEQFFGPGTRLTVL.